This TCR beta chain emerged from a study of beta chain features in type 1 diabetes. Study-wide results and limits: Type 1 diabetes patients had TCRB CDR3s that were shorter (moderately but significantly so) in all four CD4+ subsets. Patients and controls would be equally affected if PCR favored shorter templates. In the patient group, naive, central memory and Treg TCRB repertoires seemed more alike than in the healthy donor group.

This clone appeared a few times. The antigen is not known. All of the isolated RNA was reverse transcribed, so expressed TCRB transcripts were sequenced. Sequenced naive, central memory and regulatory T cell samples produced an average of about 3.57 million reads. TCRdb's copy holds only in-frame clones and misses some; the assay was immunoSEQ multiplex PCR. The sample includes 900,000 or so clones, around a sixth of them seen just once. The CDR3 has 17 residues. Germline V CDR1 and CDR2: SGHRS, YFSETQ. Trimming at V came to 3 bases and at J to 2 bases, leaving 9 bases not matched to a gene. The gene calls are TRBV5-1 and TRBJ2-5, with TRBD2 identical over 11 bases. The sequencing sample was made of naive CD4+ T cells from blood. The clonotype comes from a woman between 18 and 30 years old in good health. CDR3 region: CASSSQLLAGGQETQYF. CDR3 nucleotide sequence: TGCGCCAGCAGCTCTCAACTCCTAGCGGGAGGACAAGAGACCCAGTACTTC.